Sequencing of this TCR beta chain was carried out in a study of T cell changes during pregnancy in multiple sclerosis. The method was immunoSEQ multiplex PCR; TCRdb's version includes in-frame clones alone and lacks a portion of them. The sample lists around 40,000 clones, roughly 91% occurring once. This receptor was identified in a female donor with multiple sclerosis, enrolled in a pregnancy study. The material sequenced was CD4+ T cells from peripheral blood mononuclear cells, taken in the third trimester of pregnancy.

The CDR3 protein is CASSMGHPDSYEQYF. CDR3 sequence (DNA): TGTGCCAGTAGTATGGGACACCCTGACTCCTACGAGCAGTACTTC. The chain carries TRBV19 and TRBJ2-7; TRBD1 might be the D (6 bases). Germline CDR1 LNHDA, CDR2 SQIVND (reference sequence). CDR3 length: 15 amino acids. V dropped 3 bases and J dropped 0 bases, with 12 bases sitting between them.